These 2 T cell receptor beta chains were all obtained from the same sample, sequenced in a study of cytomegalovirus exposure and HLA in healthy donors. The PCR used 60 Vbeta and 13 Jbeta primers. TCRdb's copy holds only in-frame clones and misses some; the assay was immunoSEQ multiplex PCR. The profile covers more than 140,000 clones, with about 64% appearing a single time and 3% taken by the ten largest. Sequencing was performed on PBMCs. The receptor source for this set is a woman aged 25 to 39 in good health and CMV-seropositive.

The rearrangement uses TRBV30 and TRBJ2-1; 8 nucleotides line up with TRBD2. The CDR3 is made up of 16 amino acids. CDR1 and CDR2 from the germline V gene are GTSNPN and SVGIG (reference sequence). V was clipped by 4 bases and J by 0 bases; unmatched bases: 8. CDR3 DNA: TGTGCCTGGACATTTACGGGGGGGGGCTCCTACAATGAGCAGTTCTTC. Its translation: CAWTFTGGGSYNEQFF.

The V gene is TRBV7-8, the J gene TRBJ1-1, with TRBD1 as a possible D gene (6 bases). The CDR3 is made up of 15 amino acids. V was shortened by 5 bases and J by 0 bases, with 13 bases between the two germline ends. Germline V gene sequence: CDR1 SGHVS, CDR2 FQNEAQ. The CDR3 DNA sequence: TGTGCCAGCAGCCCCCCGACAGGTCTGAACACTGAAGCTTTCTTT. It yields the protein CASSPPTGLNTEAFF.